The 25 T cell receptor beta chains presented below share a single source sample, sequenced in a study of blood T cell repertoires in COVID-19. Clones were sequenced by immunoSEQ multiplex PCR, and TCRdb holds only the in-frame ones, with some missing. The sample records around 72,000 clones, roughly 80% being singletons. Sequencing input: peripheral blood. Receptors were obtained from a woman of 80 years or more with acute or convalescent COVID-19.

The chain employs TRBV5-4 and TRBJ1-1; D is undetermined. V dropped 0 bases and J dropped 0 bases, with 9 bases sitting between them. Germline CDR1 reads SGHNT; CDR2 reads YYREEE (reference sequence). The CDR3 has 15 residues. The CDR3 coding sequence is TGTGCCAGCAGCTTGGCAGGCGGGATGAACACTGAAGCTTTCTTT. Translation: CASSLAGGMNTEAFF.

This sequence joins TRBV9 and TRBJ2-1, with D hard to call. Deletions cut 3 bases from V and 8 bases from J, with 9 bases between. Per germline, CDR1 SGDLS and CDR2 YYNGEE. The CDR3 runs to 12 residues. Here the CDR3 reads CASSASGYEQFF. Written as DNA, the CDR3 is TGTGCCAGCAGCGCGTCTGGCTATGAGCAGTTCTTC.

This clone was seen just once. CDR3 DNA sequence: TGTGCCAGCAGCTTAACAGGGGCCCTCTCTGGGGCCAACGTCCTGACTTTC. Its protein is CASSLTGALSGANVLTF. The genes are TRBV7-3 and TRBJ2-6, with a weak D call TRBD1 (5 bases). Trimming cost V 0 bases and J 0 bases, with 9 bases left between them. Germline V CDR1 and CDR2: SGHTA, FQGTGA. This CDR3 comprises 17 residues.

The chain employs TRBV29-1 and TRBJ1-2; D might be TRBD1 (6 bases). Germline-derived CDR1 and CDR2 are SQVTM and ANQGSEA. The CDR3 covers 12 residues. V gave up 4 bases and J gave up 8 bases, with 14 bases separating them. The CDR3 sequence is CSVALLQGGYTF. The CDR3 DNA reads as TGCAGCGTTGCACTCCTTCAGGGGGGCTACACCTTC.

This chain links TRBV11-2 with TRBJ2-2, with D unresolved. V lost 5 bases, J lost 5 bases, and 9 bases lay in between. The CDR3 contains 13 residues. Germline loops: CDR1 SGHAT, CDR2 FQNNGV. CDR3 residues: CASSPLRTGELFF. The DNA for the CDR3 is TGTGCCAGCAGCCCCCTCCGGACCGGGGAGCTGTTTTTT.

The V call is TRBV5-1, the J call TRBJ2-7, with 7 bases aligning to TRBD1. Trimming removed 8 bases from V and 0 bases from J; junction bases left unmatched: 8. The CDR3 spans 14 residues. Germline loops: CDR1 SGHRS, CDR2 YFSETQ. Here the CDR3 DNA reads TGCGCCAGTCGCGGACAGGAGAGCTCCTACGAGCAGTACTTC. Translated, it gives CASRGQESSYEQYF.

The chain employs TRBV5-1 and TRBJ2-5; 8 positions match TRBD2. With V trimmed by 2 bases and J by 2 bases, 5 bases remained unmatched. CDR1 and CDR2 from the germline V gene are SGHRS and YFSETQ. The length of the CDR3 is 15 residues. The CDR3 region has the DNA TGCGCCAGCAGCTTCGGAGCTAGCGGGCAAGAGACCCAGTACTTC. The encoded protein is CASSFGASGQETQYF.

The V call is TRBV7-2, the J call TRBJ1-4, with D perhaps matching TRBD1 (5 bases). V dropped 1 base and J dropped 1 base, with 7 bases sitting between them. The CDR3 extends over 15 amino acids. The V gene's germline CDR1 is SGHTA and CDR2 FQGNSA. CDR3: CASSLGGLTNEKLFF. The CDR3 region has the DNA TGTGCCAGCAGCTTAGGGGGCCTAACTAATGAAAAACTGTTTTTT.

DNA for the CDR3: TGTGCCAGCAGCGTAGCTGGATCGGGACTAGCTGGGAATGAGCAGTTCTTC. As protein: CASSVAGSGLAGNEQFF. The chain recombines TRBV9 with TRBJ2-1; 9 bases match TRBD2. This CDR3 contains 17 residues. V lost 0 bases to trimming and J lost 7 bases; unmatched junction nucleotides: 11. Germline CDR1 and CDR2: SGDLS and YYNGEE.

The V gene is TRBV27, the J gene TRBJ2-3; tentative D call: TRBD2 (5 bases). The CDR3 contains 14 residues. Germline lookup yields CDR1 MNHEY and CDR2 SMNVEV (reference sequence). V lost 5 bases, J lost 3 bases, and 12 bases lay in between. The CDR3 DNA sequence: TGTGCCAGCAGTCACGGACTGCTGACAGATACGCAGTATTTT. It translates to CASSHGLLTDTQYF.

The gene calls are TRBV18 and TRBJ1-1, with 7 bases that match TRBD1. The V segment lost 6 bases and the J segment 7 bases; nucleotides outside the gene matches: 5. The CDR3 has 12 amino acids. Germline V gives CDR1 KGHSH, CDR2 LQKENI. The CDR3 reads CASSDRANEAFF. The CDR3 bases are TGTGCCAGCTCCGACAGGGCCAATGAAGCTTTCTTT.

The chain links TRBV10-2 to TRBJ2-5; 9 nucleotides align to TRBD2. Germline-derived CDR1 and CDR2 are WSHSY and SAAADI. The V and J ends lost 8 bases and 2 bases, in that order; junction bases with no gene match: 12. This CDR3 is built from 16 residues. This chain's CDR3 is CASSGWAGGPQETQYF. The CDR3 region has the DNA TGCGCCAGCTCTGGCTGGGCGGGAGGGCCGCAAGAGACCCAGTACTTC.

The chain employs TRBV10-2 and TRBJ2-5, with D possibly matching TRBD1 (5 bases). CDR1 and CDR2 from the germline V gene are WSHSY and SAAADI. The V and J ends lost 6 bases and 2 bases respectively, with 10 bases between them. This CDR3 region has 13 residues. The CDR3 bases are TGCGCCAGCAGCACAGGCTTTCAAGAGACCCAGTACTTC. Amino acid sequence: CASSTGFQETQYF.

The chain employs TRBV18 and TRBJ1-1; 11 positions match TRBD1. V was pared by 3 bases and J by 3 bases, with 3 bases of the junction left unmatched. The CDR3 contains 15 residues. From germline, CDR1 is KGHSH and CDR2 LQKENI. The CDR3 DNA follows: TGTGCCAGCTCACCCGGACAGGGGGCAGACACTGAAGCTTTCTTT. This encodes CASSPGQGADTEAFF.

This clone was seen more than once but under ten times. V and J are TRBV2 and TRBJ1-5, with D possibly TRBD1 on 6 matching bases. The CDR3 has 16 amino acids. Trimming removed 5 bases at V and 2 bases at J, with 16 bases between. CDR1 and CDR2 (germline): SNHLY, FYNNEI. The CDR3 coding sequence is TGTGCCAGCAGTCGAGGAGGGGGGGGACGCAATCAGCCCCAGCATTTT. Its translation: CASSRGGGGRNQPQHF.

The chain combines TRBV3-1 (or the pseudogene TRBV3-2) with TRBJ1-1; possibly TRBD1 for D (6 bases). With 4 bases removed from V and 4 bases from J, the gap between germline ends came to 10 bases. CDR1 and CDR2 from the germline V gene are LGHDT and YNNKEL (reference sequence). This CDR3 is 13 amino acids long. The CDR3 nucleotides read TGTGCCAGCAGCCGGACAGAAAGCACTGAAGCTTTCTTT. Translated, it gives CASSRTESTEAFF.

In its sample, this clone was seen a few times. This chain connects TRBV11-2 to TRBJ1-2; D is unresolved. The CDR3 runs to 12 residues. The germline V gene encodes CDR1 SGHAT and CDR2 FQNNGV. V was clipped by 5 bases and J by 4 bases, with 8 bases between them. CDR3 residues: CASSREIYGYTF. In nucleotides, the CDR3 is TGTGCCAGCAGCCGGGAGATCTATGGCTACACCTTC.

The chain couples TRBV24-1 to TRBJ2-1; 7 bases line up with TRBD1. Unmatched junction bases numbered 7, after V lost 5 bases and J lost 7 bases. CDR1 KGHDR and CDR2 SFDVKD come from the germline V gene. The CDR3 length is 14 residues. This CDR3 is CATSARDRLNEQFF. The CDR3 DNA reads as TGTGCCACCAGTGCTAGGGACAGATTAAATGAGCAGTTCTTC.

The chain employs TRBV7-8 and TRBJ2-2; TRBD2 is a possible D gene (6 bases). V dropped 1 base and J dropped 2 bases, with 14 bases sitting between them. Per the germline V gene, CDR1 is SGHVS and CDR2 is FQNEAQ. The CDR3 runs 17 residues. This CDR3 is CASSLVFGTRNTGELFF. As DNA, the CDR3 is TGTGCCAGCAGCTTAGTTTTCGGGACTCGAAACACCGGGGAGCTGTTTTTT. The full variable domain, with the rest looked up from reference TRBV7-8 and TRBJ2-2, is GAGVSQSPRYKVAKRGQDVALRCDPISGHVSLFWYQQALGQGPEFLTYFQNEAQLDKSGLPSDRFFAERPEGSVSTLKIQRTQQEDSAVYLCASSLVFGTRNTGELFFGEGSRLTVL.

The gene calls are TRBV30 and TRBJ1-2; possibly TRBD1 for D (6 bases). Deletions cut 5 bases from V and 8 bases from J, with 18 bases between. The CDR3 extends over 13 amino acids. The germline CDR1 and CDR2 sequences are GTSNPN and SVGIG (reference sequence). This chain's CDR3 is CAWAQPQQGGYTF. CDR3 nucleotides: TGTGCCTGGGCCCAGCCTCAACAGGGAGGCTACACCTTC.

This clone was detected only once. The chain carries TRBV12-5 and TRBJ2-4; TRBD2 aligns across 12 bases. Germline CDR1 is LGHNT and CDR2 is FRNRAP. The CDR3 is 14 amino acids. The CDR3 DNA sequence: TGTGGGGCGACTAGCGGGAGCAGGGAAAACATTCAGTACTTC. It specifies CGATSGSRENIQYF.

V gene TRBV9 combines with J gene TRBJ2-2, with 8 bases aligning to TRBD2. There are 15 residues in the CDR3. Losses at the gene ends were 4 bases for V and 0 bases for J; bases not matched to a gene: 2. The germline gives CDR1 SGDLS, CDR2 YYNGEE. The CDR3 nucleotides read TGTGCCAGCAGCACTAGCGGCGCGAACACCGGGGAGCTGTTTTTT. Protein: CASSTSGANTGELFF.

The rearrangement links TRBV2 to TRBJ1-1; D is perhaps TRBD1 (6 bases). Germline V lookup: CDR1 SNHLY, CDR2 FYNNEI. CDR3 length: 13 amino acids. Trimming took off 7 bases at V and 0 bases at J, with 9 bases between the two ends. Written as DNA, the CDR3 is TGTGCCAGCATCCGGACAGTGAACACTGAAGCTTTCTTT. This sequence encodes CASIRTVNTEAFF.

The chain couples TRBV3-1 (or the pseudogene TRBV3-2) to TRBJ2-7; possibly TRBD2 for D (6 bases). This CDR3 region has 14 residues. Trimming cost V 4 bases and J 3 bases, with 13 bases left between them. From germline, CDR1 is LGHDT and CDR2 YNNKEL (reference sequence). CDR3 in DNA: TGTGCCAGCAGCCCCCGGGACTCTTACTACGAGCAGTACTTC. This translates into CASSPRDSYYEQYF.

As DNA, the CDR3 is TGTGCCAGCAGTAAGACAGGGGCTCCCTACGAGCAGTACTTC. Translated: CASSKTGAPYEQYF. The chain links TRBV5-5 to TRBJ2-7; 8 nucleotides match TRBD1. CDR1 is SGHKS, CDR2 YYEKEE, per germline (reference sequence). V was clipped by 5 bases and J by 2 bases; unmatched bases: 6. CDR3 length: 14 residues.